These T cell receptor beta chains were read from a single sample in a study of blood T cell repertoires in COVID-19. The data were produced by immunoSEQ multiplex PCR, yet TCRdb's version contains in-frame clones alone and is incomplete. There are about 83,000 clones in the sample; 86% occur only once, and about 8% lies in the top ten. Sequencing used peripheral blood. The receptor source for this set is a man aged 45-60 years with active COVID-19. The conserved cysteine and the conserved F or W are not part of the CDR3 here. The order of the fields is V gene, D gene, CDR3 protein. D genes are given only for firm matches.

v_gene: TRBV27
d_gene: TRBD2
CDR3aa: ASSLREGRTDTQY

v_gene: TRBV24-1
d_gene: .
CDR3aa: ATSDHYEQF

v_gene: TRBV18
d_gene: TRBD2
CDR3aa: ASSPRVAGSTDTQY

v_gene: TRBV27
d_gene: .
CDR3aa: ASTRQNSPLH

v_gene: TRBV4-3
d_gene: TRBD1
CDR3aa: ASSPGQAYGYT

v_gene: TRBV6-6
d_gene: TRBD1
CDR3aa: ASSSRDSRYEQY

v_gene: TRBV5-1
d_gene: .
CDR3aa: ASNEQGSNYGYT

v_gene: TRBV7-6
d_gene: TRBD2
CDR3aa: ASSPSGSGRFETQY

v_gene: TRBV30
d_gene: TRBD1
CDR3aa: AWSKRDRGRLNEKLF

v_gene: TRBV5-1
d_gene: TRBD1
CDR3aa: ASSGGTGDGYNEQF

v_gene: TRBV5-6
d_gene: TRBD1
CDR3aa: ASSLAQGIREKLF

v_gene: TRBV4-3
d_gene: .
CDR3aa: ASSSWAGENGYT

v_gene: TRBV7-2
d_gene: .
CDR3aa: ASSLASGGHTEAF

v_gene: TRBV3-1/TRBV3-2
d_gene: .
CDR3aa: ASSRGMITGSGTEAF

v_gene: TRBV5-8
d_gene: .
CDR3aa: ASSLGSGSTDTQY

v_gene: TRBV6-6
d_gene: .
CDR3aa: ASRLGQTLNTEAF

v_gene: TRBV27
d_gene: .
CDR3aa: ASSLLQVNEQF

v_gene: TRBV7-2
d_gene: .
CDR3aa: ASSSGGAAMGGYT

v_gene: TRBV27
d_gene: TRBD1
CDR3aa: ASSPPGQGRKTQY

v_gene: TRBV7-2
d_gene: .
CDR3aa: ASSKTVRDTGELF

v_gene: TRBV28
d_gene: .
CDR3aa: ASSLGLYEQY

v_gene: TRBV19
d_gene: .
CDR3aa: ASSIATALYNEQF

v_gene: TRBV24-1
d_gene: TRBD1
CDR3aa: ATSLVQGETGELF

v_gene: TRBV7-2
d_gene: .
CDR3aa: ASSVSTGRYEQY

v_gene: TRBV7-3
d_gene: TRBD1
CDR3aa: ASSLTRDRGALSTDTQY

v_gene: TRBV9
d_gene: .
CDR3aa: ASSVSYPTDTQY

v_gene: TRBV30
d_gene: TRBD1
CDR3aa: AWSTGTVAGETQY

v_gene: TRBV28
d_gene: TRBD1
CDR3aa: ASISGTENTEAF

v_gene: TRBV7-8
d_gene: TRBD2
CDR3aa: ASGRLAAPAALF

v_gene: TRBV27
d_gene: .
CDR3aa: ASSLSYGGARNQPQH

v_gene: TRBV20-1
d_gene: TRBD2
CDR3aa: SASGTSGTGNEQF

v_gene: TRBV30
d_gene: .
CDR3aa: AWSKVAGGNSPLH

v_gene: TRBV11-2
d_gene: .
CDR3aa: ASSLAGGDWAAF

v_gene: TRBV10-3
d_gene: TRBD1
CDR3aa: AISRTGQATNEKLF

v_gene: TRBV9
d_gene: TRBD2
CDR3aa: ASNQWRESSYNEQF

v_gene: TRBV5-6
d_gene: TRBD1
CDR3aa: ASSPTGTGENIQY

v_gene: TRBV6-5
d_gene: .
CDR3aa: ASRGGGTDTQY

v_gene: TRBV7-9
d_gene: TRBD1
CDR3aa: ASSRRDRPIYEQY

v_gene: TRBV5-8
d_gene: TRBD1
CDR3aa: ASNSGRQGYNEQF

v_gene: TRBV4-3
d_gene: .
CDR3aa: ASSQDRRGGTGGYT

v_gene: TRBV14
d_gene: .
CDR3aa: ASIQVTTYGYT

v_gene: TRBV30
d_gene: .
CDR3aa: AWSAQGSSNTEAF

v_gene: TRBV30
d_gene: .
CDR3aa: AWSRGGEKLF

v_gene: TRBV19
d_gene: .
CDR3aa: ASSEYPTRHAGELF

v_gene: TRBV6-1
d_gene: .
CDR3aa: ASSEVLYEQY

v_gene: TRBV5-1
d_gene: TRBD2
CDR3aa: ASSLGGAGGQETQY